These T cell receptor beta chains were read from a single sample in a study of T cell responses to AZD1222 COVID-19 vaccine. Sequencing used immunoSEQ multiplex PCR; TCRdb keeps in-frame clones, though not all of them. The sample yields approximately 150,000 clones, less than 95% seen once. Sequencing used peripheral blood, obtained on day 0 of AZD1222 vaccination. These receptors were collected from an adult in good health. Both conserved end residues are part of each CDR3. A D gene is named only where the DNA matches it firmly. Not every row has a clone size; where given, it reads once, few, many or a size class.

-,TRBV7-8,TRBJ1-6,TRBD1,CASSLTSGQLTPLHF,TGTGCCAGCAGCTTAACTTCGGGACAGCTAACGCCCCTCCACTTT
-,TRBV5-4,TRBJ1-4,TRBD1,CASSLQGAAEKLFF,TGTGCCAGCAGCTTGCAGGGGGCGGCTGAAAAACTGTTTTTT
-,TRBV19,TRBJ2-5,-,CASKGSYQETQYF,TGTGCCAGTAAGGGATCGTACCAAGAGACCCAGTACTTC
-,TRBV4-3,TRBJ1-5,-,CASSQDKRADQPQHF,TGCGCCAGCAGCCAAGATAAGAGGGCAGATCAGCCCCAGCATTTT
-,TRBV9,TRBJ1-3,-,CASSRGAGGNTIYF,TGTGCCAGCAGCCGAGGGGCCGGCGGAAACACCATATATTTT
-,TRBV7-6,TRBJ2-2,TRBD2,CASSSGLAGGTNTGELFF,TGTGCCAGCAGCTCGGGACTAGCGGGAGGGACGAACACCGGGGAGCTGTTTTTT
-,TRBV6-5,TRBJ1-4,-,CASTEDSFHEKLFF,TGTGCCAGCACCGAAGACAGCTTCCATGAAAAACTGTTTTTT
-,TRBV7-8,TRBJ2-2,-,CASIRDRNTGELFF,TGTGCCAGCATCCGGGACCGGAACACCGGGGAGCTGTTTTTT
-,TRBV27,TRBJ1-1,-,CASRLGGSMNTEAFF,TGTGCCAGCAGGTTAGGGGGTTCCATGAACACTGAAGCTTTCTTT
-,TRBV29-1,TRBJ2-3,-,CSVEAGAADTQYF,TGCAGCGTTGAAGCGGGGGCGGCAGATACGCAGTATTTT
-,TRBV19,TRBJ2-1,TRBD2,CATGTSSYNEQFF,TGTGCCACCGGGACTAGCTCCTACAATGAGCAGTTCTTC
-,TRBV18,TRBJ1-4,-,CASSPPSPTEKLFF,TGTGCCAGCTCACCACCTTCCCCGACGGAAAAACTGTTTTTT
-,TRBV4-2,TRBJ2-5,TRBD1,CASSHSTGTETQYF,TGTGCCAGCAGCCATTCGACAGGGACAGAGACCCAGTACTTC
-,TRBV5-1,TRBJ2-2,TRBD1,CASSWEQGVTGELFF,TGCGCCAGCAGCTGGGAACAGGGGGTTACCGGGGAGCTGTTTTTT
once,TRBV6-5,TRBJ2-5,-,CASSYRVNQETQYF,TGTGCCAGCAGTTACAGGGTTAACCAAGAGACCCAGTACTTC
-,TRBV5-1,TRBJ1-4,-,CASSLGAEATNEKLFF,TGCGCCAGCAGCTTGGGGGCAGAAGCAACTAATGAAAAACTGTTTTTT
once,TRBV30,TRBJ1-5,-,CAWSPTRGNQPQHF,TGTGCCTGGAGTCCAACCCGGGGCAATCAGCCCCAGCATTTT
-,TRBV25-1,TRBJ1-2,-,CASSEAGSNYGYTF,TGTGCCAGCAGTGAGGCGGGATCTAACTATGGCTACACCTTC
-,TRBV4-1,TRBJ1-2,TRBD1,CASSQDRGYGYTF,TGCGCCAGCAGCCAGGACAGGGGTTATGGCTACACCTTC
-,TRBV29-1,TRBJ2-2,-,CSVGIPGPGELFF,TGCAGCGTTGGGATCCCGGGACCCGGGGAGCTGTTTTTT
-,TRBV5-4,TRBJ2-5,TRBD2,CASSSTGTSFTETQYF,TGTGCCAGCAGCTCCACCGGGACTAGCTTTACAGAGACCCAGTACTTC
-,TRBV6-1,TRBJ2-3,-,CASRRLGTDTQYF,TGTGCCAGCAGGCGACTAGGCACAGATACGCAGTATTTT
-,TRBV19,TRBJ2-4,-,CASSKGTVAKNIQYF,TGTGCCAGTAGTAAAGGGACTGTAGCCAAAAACATTCAGTACTTC
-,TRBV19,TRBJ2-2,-,CASSSVGTNTGELFF,TGTGCCAGTAGTTCAGTAGGGACAAACACCGGGGAGCTGTTTTTT
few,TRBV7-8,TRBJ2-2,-,CASSLATGELFF,TGTGCCAGCAGCCTCGCTACCGGGGAGCTGTTTTTT